This entry lists 19 T cell receptor beta chains sequenced from one sample in a study of control samples from healthy donors and cancer patients. The repertoire was sequenced with immunoSEQ multiplex PCR; TCRdb's copy has only in-frame clones and lacks some. The sample shows more than 95,000 clones, 88% of them seen only once. The sequenced sample consisted of blood. Every receptor here comes from a woman in her sixties or seventies in good health.

This rearrangement joins TRBV21-1 to TRBJ2-3; the table's D gene call, TRBD2, was not cross checked with the DNA. TRBV21-1 is described as a pseudogene. This CDR3 region has 15 residues. The CDR3 is CANEHGGGNTDTQYF. The CDR3 coding sequence is TGTGCCAACGAACACGGGGGGGGTAACACAGATACGCAGTATTTT.

The chain carries TRBV5-1 and TRBJ2-3; D is ambiguous. V was shortened by 4 bases and J by 1 base, with 13 bases between the two germline ends. This CDR3 is 15 amino acids long. Per the germline V gene, CDR1 is SGHRS and CDR2 is YFSETQ. The CDR3 is CASSLGPSRTDTQYF. CDR3 in DNA: TGCGCCAGCAGCCTAGGGCCTTCCCGCACAGATACGCAGTATTTT.

The V and J genes are TRBV18 and TRBJ1-1, with a tentative D call TRBD1 (5 bases). Per the germline V gene, CDR1 is KGHSH and CDR2 is LQKENI. This CDR3 is built from 14 residues. V lost 2 bases and J 3 bases, leaving 10 bases between the germline ends. The CDR3 DNA follows: TGTGCCAGCTCACCAACAGGTGGTGACACTGAAGCTTTCTTT. It specifies CASSPTGGDTEAFF.

This chain joins TRBV6-2 or TRBV6-3 and TRBJ2-3; no clear D gene. CDR3 length: 12 residues. Germline V gives CDR1 MNHEY, CDR2 SVGEGT. V lost 2 bases and J 5 bases, leaving 5 bases between the germline ends. CDR3 amino acids: CASSYQRDTQYF. The DNA of the CDR3 is TGTGCCAGCAGTTACCAGAGAGATACGCAGTATTTT.

The chain uses TRBV4-2 and TRBJ1-4, with unresolved D. The CDR3 runs 16 residues. Germline loops: CDR1 LGHNA, CDR2 YNFKEQ. Trimming removed 0 bases at V and 10 bases at J, with 18 bases between. CDR3 nucleotides: TGTGCCAGCAGCCAAGATGGTGCCTTCGACGTCGGAAAACTGTTTTTT. This translates into CASSQDGAFDVGKLFF.

The J gene is TRBJ2-3, the V gene TRBV27, with TRBD2 matching over 8 bases. The CDR3 has 18 amino acids. The V and J ends lost 1 base and 2 bases, in that order; junction bases with no gene match: 11. The germline V gene has CDR1 MNHEY and CDR2 SMNVEV (reference sequence). CDR3 sequence reads: CASSLYRAGTRPTDTQYF. The CDR3 DNA is TGTGCCAGCAGTTTATACCGGGCCGGGACTAGACCCACAGATACGCAGTATTTT.

The rearrangement links TRBV27 to TRBJ2-2; D unclear. V was pared by 6 bases and J by 8 bases, with 10 bases between. Germline V CDR1 and CDR2: MNHEY, SMNVEV (reference sequence). There are 12 residues in the CDR3. The CDR3 DNA reads TGTGCCAGCAGATATACGAGAGGGGAGCTGTTTTTT. It codes for CASRYTRGELFF.

This chain uses TRBV9 with TRBJ1-5; D may be TRBD1 (6 bases). CDR3 length: 16 residues. V was clipped by 3 bases and J by 1 base, with 14 bases between them. Germline-derived CDR1 and CDR2 are SGDLS and YYNGEE. CDR3 sequence (DNA): TGTGCCAGCAGCGGGGACAACCCCTTAAGCAATCAGCCCCAGCATTTT. Translated: CASSGDNPLSNQPQHF.

The V call is TRBV5-1, the J call TRBJ1-2; TRBD1 might be the D (6 bases). The ends were cut back, 3 bases at V and 4 bases at J, with 13 bases in the middle. The CDR3 covers 14 residues. Per the germline V gene, CDR1 is SGHRS and CDR2 is YFSETQ. CDR3 region: CASSSTGQLYGYTF. The CDR3 nucleotides read TGCGCCAGCAGCTCTACAGGACAGCTCTATGGCTACACCTTC.

This chain uses TRBV9 with TRBJ2-3, with D hard to call. Germline V gives CDR1 SGDLS, CDR2 YYNGEE. The CDR3 spans 15 residues. Trimming removed 0 bases from V and 2 bases from J, with 10 bases in between. Here the CDR3 DNA reads TGTGCCAGCAGCGTAGATGGTAGTTACACAGATACGCAGTATTTT. Amino acid sequence: CASSVDGSYTDTQYF.

V gene TRBV5-1 combines with J gene TRBJ1-2; D gene uncertain. V lost 4 bases and J 8 bases, leaving 21 bases between the germline ends. The CDR3 contains 15 residues. Germline V gene sequence: CDR1 SGHRS, CDR2 YFSETQ. In nucleotides, the CDR3 is TGCGCCAGCAGCCCGGGAATGCCCCGTGGACGGGGCTACACCTTC. This encodes CASSPGMPRGRGYTF. Using reference TRBV5-1 and TRBJ1-2 for the parts outside the CDR3, the full variable domain is KAGVTQTPRYLIKTRGQQVTLSCSPISGHRSVSWYQQTPGQGLQFLFEYFSETQRNKGNFPGRFSGRQFSNSRSEMNVSTLELGDSALYLCASSPGMPRGRGYTFGSGTRLTVV.

The chain couples TRBV5-1 to TRBJ1-2, with 11 bases matching TRBD1. The germline V gene encodes CDR1 SGHRS and CDR2 YFSETQ. The CDR3 has 16 amino acids. V gave up 0 bases and J gave up 7 bases; unmatched junction bases: 8. The DNA of the CDR3 is TGCGCCAGCAGCTTGGGCGGGACAGGGGGATCCGGTGGCTACACCTTC. It yields the protein CASSLGGTGGSGGYTF.

In its sample, this clone ranks as medium-sized. The rearrangement uses TRBV9 and TRBJ2-7; the D is unclear. There are 12 residues in the CDR3. The V and J ends lost 4 bases and 0 bases respectively, with 5 bases between them. Germline lookup yields CDR1 SGDLS and CDR2 YYNGEE. This CDR3 reads CASSPGSYEQYF. The DNA of the CDR3 is TGTGCCAGCAGCCCGGGCTCCTACGAGCAGTACTTC.

The rearrangement joins TRBV6-2 or TRBV6-3 to TRBJ1-1; D unclear. CDR3 length: 15 amino acids. V was trimmed by 6 bases and J by 0 bases, leaving 14 bases between them. Germline assignment: CDR1 MNHEY and CDR2 SVGEGT. The CDR3 nucleotides are TGTGCCAGCAGCCCTAGACGCGCCCTGAACACTGAAGCTTTCTTT. Residues: CASSPRRALNTEAFF.

The chain combines TRBV2 with TRBJ2-1; D perhaps matches TRBD2 (6 bases). Germline V CDR1 and CDR2: SNHLY, FYNNEI. This CDR3 has 17 amino acids. Trimming cost V 2 bases and J 0 bases, with 14 bases left between them. Here the CDR3 reads CASSETGGVSSYNEQFF. The CDR3 DNA reads as TGTGCCAGCAGTGAAACGGGCGGGGTCAGCTCCTACAATGAGCAGTTCTTC. Together with reference TRBV2 and TRBJ2-1, the CDR3 gives the full variable domain: EPEVTQTPSHQVTQMGQEVILRCVPISNHLYFYWYRQILGQKVEFLVSFYNNEISEKSEIFDDQFSVERPDGSNFTLKIRSTKLEDSAMYFCASSETGGVSSYNEQFFGPGTRLTVL.

The chain couples TRBV6-2 or TRBV6-3 to TRBJ1-2, with D unresolved. This CDR3 spans 15 amino acids. The V gene's germline CDR1 is MNHEY and CDR2 SVGEGT. V lost 2 bases and J lost 0, with 10 bases in between. CDR3 protein: CASSYIGRSNYGYTF. Written as DNA, the CDR3 is TGTGCCAGCAGTTACATCGGGAGATCTAACTATGGCTACACCTTC.

The rearrangement uses TRBV20-1 and TRBJ2-1, with D possibly matching TRBD2 (5 bases). The CDR3 spans 14 residues. The germline V gene has CDR1 DFQATT and CDR2 SNEGSKA (reference sequence). The V end lost 3 bases, the J end lost 3 bases, and 12 bases lay between the germline ends. CDR3 amino acids: CSASFPGNYNEQFF. CDR3 coding DNA: TGCAGTGCTAGTTTCCCCGGGAACTACAATGAGCAGTTCTTC.

J is TRBJ2-1 and V is TRBV24-1; 7 positions agree with TRBD1. This CDR3 has 13 residues. V was clipped by 9 bases and J by 9 bases; unmatched bases: 10. Germline CDR1 reads KGHDR; CDR2 reads SFDVKD. CDR3 nucleotide sequence: TGTGCCACCGAGACAGGGATGAGGAGTGAGCAGTTCTTC. Its translation is CATETGMRSEQFF.

This clone showed up just a few times. The rearrangement joins TRBV4-1 to TRBJ2-5; the D gene could be TRBD1 or TRBD2 (5 bases each). Germline V gives CDR1 MGHRA, CDR2 YSYEKL. The V end was cut by 1 base, the J end by 4 bases, with 13 bases between. The CDR3 is made up of 15 amino acids. The CDR3 DNA reads as TGCGCCAGCAGCCAAGTAGCAGGGACCCGAGAGACCCAGTACTTC. Residues: CASSQVAGTRETQYF.